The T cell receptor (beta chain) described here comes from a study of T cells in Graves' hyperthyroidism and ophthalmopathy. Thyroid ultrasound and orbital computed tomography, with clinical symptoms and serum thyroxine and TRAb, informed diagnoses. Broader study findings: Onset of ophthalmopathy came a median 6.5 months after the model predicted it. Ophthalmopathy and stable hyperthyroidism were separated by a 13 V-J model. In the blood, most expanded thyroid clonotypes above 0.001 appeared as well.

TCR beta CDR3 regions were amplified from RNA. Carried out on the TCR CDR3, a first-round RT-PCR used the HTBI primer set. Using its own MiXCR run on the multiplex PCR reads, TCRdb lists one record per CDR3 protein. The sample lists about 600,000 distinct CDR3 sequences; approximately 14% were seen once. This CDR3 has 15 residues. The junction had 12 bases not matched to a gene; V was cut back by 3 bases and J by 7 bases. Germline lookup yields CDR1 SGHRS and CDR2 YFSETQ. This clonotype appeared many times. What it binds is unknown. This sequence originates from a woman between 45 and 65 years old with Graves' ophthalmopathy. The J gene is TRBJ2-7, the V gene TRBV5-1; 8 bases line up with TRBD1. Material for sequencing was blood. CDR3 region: CASSSTGASVREQYF. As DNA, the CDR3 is TGCGCCAGCAGCTCGACAGGGGCTTCCGTTCGGGAGCAGTACTTC.